This T cell receptor beta chain was captured in a study of control samples from healthy donors and cancer patients. Germline V lookup: CDR1 SGHRS, CDR2 YFSETQ. The CDR3 loop spans 14 amino acids. The V gene lost 0 bases and the J gene lost 2 bases, with 9 bases spanning the gap. Some clones are missing from TCRdb's copy, which holds only in-frame ones; the method was immunoSEQ multiplex PCR. This sample has fewer than 120,000 clones, with around 89% found just once. This sequence joins TRBV5-1 and TRBJ2-7, with TRBD2 as a possible D gene (6 bases). Sequencing used PBMCs. This clonotype was obtained from a woman in her sixties or seventies with lung cancer. Here the CDR3 DNA reads TGCGCCAGCAGCTTGGCGGGAGAGGCCTACGAGCAGTACTTC. Its protein is CASSLAGEAYEQYF.